This is a list of T cell receptor beta chains from one sample in a study of blood T cells in healthy people across ages. TCRdb passed the 5' RACE reads through MiXCR, listing each CDR3 protein once. The sample consists of roughly 700,000 distinct CDR3 sequences, around a quarter of them appearing once. These data were also filed under a second study, of T cells of mothers and their children.

The sequencing input was blood. Receptors were obtained from a boy aged 5 to 17 in good health. CDR3s include the opening cysteine and the closing phenylalanine or tryptophan. D genes are given only for firm matches. Clone size appears in some rows only: once, few, many, or a class for an expanded clone.

few	TRBV19	TRBJ1-4	NA	CASNLMGGEKLFF	TGTGCCAGTAACCTGATGGGTGGGGAAAAACTGTTTTTT
NA	TRBV28	TRBJ2-7	NA	CASSFQGGGSTYEQYF	TGCGCCAGCAGTTTTCAGGGTGGAGGGTCAACCTACGAGCAGTACTTC
NA	TRBV7-2	TRBJ2-7	NA	CASTRDGPPYEQYF	TGTGCCAGCACCCGGGACGGGCCTCCCTACGAGCAGTACTTC
few	TRBV2	TRBJ1-3	NA	CATPDRGNTIYF	TGTGCCACCCCGGACAGAGGAAACACCATATATTTT
NA	TRBV5-1	TRBJ2-5	NA	CASSRSTGQETQYF	TGCGCCAGCAGCAGATCGACAGGCCAAGAGACCCAGTACTTC
NA	TRBV12-3/TRBV12-4	TRBJ2-1	NA	CASRASGTWDYNEQFF	TGTGCCAGCAGGGCCTCCGGGACGTGGGATTACAATGAGCAGTTCTTC
few	TRBV7-6	TRBJ2-7	TRBD1	CASSPTKTGAYEQYF	TGTGCCAGCAGCCCTACCAAGACAGGGGCCTACGAGCAGTACTTC
NA	TRBV7-9	TRBJ1-3	NA	CASSLAGGNTIYF	TGTGCCAGCAGCTTGGCTGGCGGAAACACCATATATTTT
few	TRBV29-1	TRBJ1-2	NA	CSVEGHLVYGGYTF	TGCAGCGTTGAGGGACACCTTGTGTATGGTGGCTACACCTTC
few	TRBV6-5	TRBJ1-4	TRBD1	CASSYGTGDEKLFF	TGTGCCAGCAGTTACGGGACAGGGGACGAAAAACTGTTTTTT
NA	TRBV2	TRBJ1-1	NA	CASSEPPAPEAFF	TGTGCCAGCAGCGAACCCCCAGCCCCTGAAGCTTTCTTT
NA	TRBV7-2	TRBJ2-1	NA	CASSLARRGPTHNEQFF	TGTGCCAGCAGCTTAGCGCGGCGGGGGCCAACTCACAATGAGCAGTTCTTC
once	TRBV5-1	TRBJ2-7	NA	CASSFTYRVDEQYF	TGCGCCAGCAGCTTTACGTACAGAGTCGACGAGCAGTACTTC
few	TRBV28	TRBJ2-7	NA	CASSSTYNYEQYF	TGTGCCAGCAGCTCGACATATAACTACGAGCAGTACTTC
few	TRBV29-1	TRBJ2-2	TRBD2	CSVEGTSGTGELFF	TGCAGCGTTGAGGGGACTAGCGGCACCGGGGAGCTGTTTTTT